Here is one T cell receptor beta chain with its context. The antigen is unknown. The data stem from a study of post-analysis software for immune sequencing data. Study background: Relapsing-remitting, secondary progressive and progressive-relapsing multiple sclerosis were all included among the disease courses. Study outcomes and limitations: Normalized Chao1 diversity in multiple sclerosis patients fell significantly below that of controls. The study found TRBV5-6, TRBV5-1 and TRBV20-1 among roughly 5 TRBV segments more frequent in patients than controls.

Unique molecular identifiers featured in each of the TCR beta cDNA libraries. Input of about 0.95 to 11 million T cells yielded a few hundred thousand cDNA molecules. Each CDR3 protein is one row after TCRdb ran MiXCR on the PCR reads. The repertoire has some 690,000 distinct CDR3 sequences, around 64% of them found once; the top ten carry about 11%. The germline V and J ends were trimmed by 1 base and 6 bases, with 10 bases remaining between them. In germline, CDR1 is DFQATT, CDR2 SNEGSKA (reference sequence). The CDR3 runs to 13 residues. This clonotype was obtained from a girl aged 2 to 10 with multiple sclerosis. Sequenced: blood. V is TRBV20-1 and J is TRBJ1-5, with D perhaps matching TRBD1 (6 bases). Here the CDR3 DNA reads TGCAGTGCTAGAGGGGCAGGGGTTCAGCCCCAGCATTTT. The encoded protein is CSARGAGVQPQHF.